This entry is about one TCR beta chain. As handled by the study authors: Nucleated cell number was recorded as an estimate derived from reference gene primer amplification. Generated by immunoSEQ multiplex PCR, the TCRdb table keeps only in-frame clones and is missing some. The V and J calls and clone size come from that table; D and trimming were worked out from the DNA. The sample consists of roughly 40,000 clones, almost 85% of them appearing once. The sample comes from a study of blood T cell repertoires in COVID-19. Input material: peripheral blood. The clonotype comes from a human donor in a cohort sampled during active COVID-19.

CDR3 protein: CASSRYSYSSSNYGYTF. For the CDR3, the DNA is TGTGCCAGCAGTAGATATTCGTACAGTAGTTCTAACTATGGCTACACCTTC. The chain couples TRBV6-6 to TRBJ1-2, with D unclear. Germline V CDR1 and CDR2: MNHNY, SVGAGI (reference sequence). This CDR3 region has 17 residues. With 5 bases removed from V and 0 bases from J, the gap between germline ends came to 19 bases.